Sequencing of this T cell receptor beta chain was carried out in a study of human T cells and chemical hapten exposure. For the study at large: Each patch test put 0.01% DPC on the upper back, and results were read at 6 days. Points from the study as a whole: After DPC sensitization, TCRs above 1 in 1000 frequency showed no change. The formation of large CDR3 similarity clusters by expanded TCRs significantly exceeded that of controls. Each of the donors had alopecia, so their immune responses may not resemble those of healthy people.

Between the trimmed V and J ends, which lost 3 bases and 4 bases, there was a span of 10 bases. There are 13 residues in the CDR3. CDR1 is DFQATT and CDR2 is SNEGSKA in the germline V gene (reference sequence). This clonotype has only a few counts. Its antigen is not identified. TCRdb passed the RACE reads through MiXCR, listing each CDR3 protein once. Found here are some 250,000 distinct CDR3 sequences, 7.7% of them singletons; the top ten hold 0.9% to 1.5%. Time point indicated: pre-sensitization, week 0. As to treatment: therapeutic diphenylcyclopropenone sensitization with weekly scalp DPC. The source was whole blood, collected in connection with sensitization to the hapten diphenylcyclopropenone (DPC). J is TRBJ2-1 and V is TRBV20-1; D perhaps matches TRBD2 (7 bases). The clonotype originates from a man between 18 and 29 years old with alopecia areata. Some clones in this sample may be carry-over from other donors' samples. The CDR3 reads CSASGGAYNEQFF. CDR3 DNA: TGCAGTGCTAGTGGGGGGGCGTACAATGAGCAGTTCTTC.